Listed below are T cell receptor beta chains from one sample, sequenced in a study of beta chain features in type 1 diabetes. The protocol was immunoSEQ multiplex PCR, while the TCRdb copy is restricted to in-frame clones and leaves out a portion. Counted here are 140,000 or so clones, 10% to 15% occurring once; the ten biggest clones make up roughly 1.4%. Sequencing was done on a sample of central memory CD4+ T cells from blood. These receptors all come from a man younger than 35 with type 1 diabetes. CDR3s include the opening cysteine and the closing phenylalanine or tryptophan. The D gene is left open where the match is weak. Size is omitted from some rows. Given values are once, few, many or a class for expanded clones.

few,TRBV18,TRBJ1-1,-,TGTGCCAGCTCACCACCGCGTGCCGGGGCTGTCACTGAAGCTTTCTTT,CASSPPRAGAVTEAFF
-,TRBV4-2,TRBJ1-6,-,TGTGCCAGCAGCCAAGCTTCGGACAGACCCCTCCACTTT,CASSQASDRPLHF
-,TRBV19,TRBJ2-7,-,TGTGCCAGTAGTATGAGAGACGAGCAGTACTTC,CASSMRDEQYF
few,TRBV7-9,TRBJ1-1,-,TGTGCCAGCAGCTTAGGTTCACGGGCAGGGCCTAACACTGAAGCTTTCTTT,CASSLGSRAGPNTEAFF
-,TRBV4-1,TRBJ1-6,-,TGCGCCAGCAGCCAGGGGGCCAATAACTCACCCCTCCACTTT,CASSQGANNSPLHF
-,TRBV19,TRBJ2-1,-,TGTGCCAGTAGTACGACCTATGAGCAGTTCTTC,CASSTTYEQFF
few,TRBV18,TRBJ2-1,-,TGTGCCAGCTCAGATGAGTTCTACAATGAGCAGTTCTTC,CASSDEFYNEQFF
-,TRBV5-1,TRBJ2-3,-,TGCGCCAGCAGCTTGGGGGACCGAACAGATACGCAGTATTTT,CASSLGDRTDTQYF
-,TRBV6-1,TRBJ2-3,-,TGTGCCAGCAGTGGTTCCGGACGGGGAGTTCCAGATACGCAGTATTTT,CASSGSGRGVPDTQYF
-,TRBV6-6,TRBJ1-2,TRBD1,TGTGCCAGCAGGCCGGGACAGGGTACACTCTATGGCTACACCTTC,CASRPGQGTLYGYTF
-,TRBV2,TRBJ2-1,-,TGTGCCAGCAGGGCCGGAGGGGAGCAGTTCTTC,CASRAGGEQFF
few,TRBV4-1,TRBJ1-5,-,TGCGCCAGCAGCCTTTCTAGGGCGAATCAGCCCCAGCATTTT,CASSLSRANQPQHF
few,TRBV19,TRBJ1-1,-,TGTGCCAGTACCCAAAGGGACATTCTGAAAGCTTTCTTT,CASTQRDILKAFF
many,TRBV30,TRBJ1-1,-,TGTGCCTGGTCTATGTTCGGCGGACAGAACACTGAAGCTTTCTTT,CAWSMFGGQNTEAFF
-,TRBV5-6,TRBJ1-1,TRBD1,TGTGCCAGCGCCGACAGGGGGCTTAAGAACACTGAAGCTTTCTTT,CASADRGLKNTEAFF
-,TRBV29-1,TRBJ1-4,-,TGCAGCGCTAGGACCCCGGGGGAAAAACTGTTTTTT,CSARTPGEKLFF
many,TRBV28,TRBJ1-2,-,TGTGCCAGCAATAACGAAGGGGGCTACACCTTC,CASNNEGGYTF
many,TRBV4-1,TRBJ1-4,TRBD1,TGCGCCAGCAGCCAAGATACCAGGGGGGGTGAAAAACTGTTTTTT,CASSQDTRGGEKLFF
-,TRBV7-9,TRBJ1-1,-,TGTGCCAGCAGCTTAACGGATCACACTGAAGCTTTCTTT,CASSLTDHTEAFF
few,TRBV28,TRBJ2-1,TRBD2,TGTGCCAGCAGTTACCTTAGCGGGGGGATAAACAATGAGCAGTTCTTC,CASSYLSGGINNEQFF
few,TRBV5-4,TRBJ2-5,TRBD2,TGTGCCAGCAGCACGGGGGGGCCGATAGAGACCCAGTACTTC,CASSTGGPIETQYF
-,TRBV28,TRBJ2-7,TRBD2,TGTGCCAGCAAAACTAGCGGAATCTACGAGCAGTACTTC,CASKTSGIYEQYF
-,TRBV29-1,TRBJ2-7,-,TGCAGCGTCATCAGGTGGGAAGACTACGAGCAGTACTTC,CSVIRWEDYEQYF
-,TRBV2,TRBJ2-1,-,TGTGCCAGCAGTGATCTAGGGACTGGGTCCTACAATGAGCAGTTCTTC,CASSDLGTGSYNEQFF